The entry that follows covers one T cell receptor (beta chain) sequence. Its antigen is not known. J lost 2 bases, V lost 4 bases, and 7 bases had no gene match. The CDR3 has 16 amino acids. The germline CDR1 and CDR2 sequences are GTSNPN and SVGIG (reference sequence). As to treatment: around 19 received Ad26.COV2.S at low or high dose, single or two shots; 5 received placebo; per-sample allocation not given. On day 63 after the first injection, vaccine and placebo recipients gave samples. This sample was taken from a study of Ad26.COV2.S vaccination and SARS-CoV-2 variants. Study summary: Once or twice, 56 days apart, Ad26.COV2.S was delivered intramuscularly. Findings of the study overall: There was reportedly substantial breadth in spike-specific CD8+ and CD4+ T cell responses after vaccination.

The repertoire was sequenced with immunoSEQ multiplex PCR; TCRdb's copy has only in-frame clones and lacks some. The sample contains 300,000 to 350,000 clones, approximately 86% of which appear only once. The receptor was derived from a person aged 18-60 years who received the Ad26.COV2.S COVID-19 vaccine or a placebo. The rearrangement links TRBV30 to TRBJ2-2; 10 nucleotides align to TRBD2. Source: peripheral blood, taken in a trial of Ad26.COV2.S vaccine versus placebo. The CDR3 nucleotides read TGTGCCTGGAATGGGCTAGCGGGAGCTAACACCGGGGAGCTGTTTTTT. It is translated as CAWNGLAGANTGELFF.